A single sample is the source of the 10 T cell receptor beta chains below, sequenced in a study of blood T cell repertoires in COVID-19. Profiled with immunoSEQ multiplex PCR; TCRdb holds only in-frame clones, not every one. The sample lists around 150,000 clones, under 90% seen once, with about 8.4% in the top ten. The sample was peripheral blood. All receptors come from a woman aged 55-70 years with active or convalescent COVID-19.

This CDR3 reads CASSDSPSGRVSYNEQFF. The CDR3 coding sequence is TGTGCCAGCAGTGACTCCCCTAGCGGGAGGGTTTCCTACAATGAGCAGTTCTTC. The genes are TRBV6-4 and TRBJ2-1, with 12 bases aligning to TRBD2. The CDR3 is 18 amino acids. The germline CDR1 and CDR2 sequences are MRHNA and SNTAGT. Losses at the gene ends were 0 bases for V and 1 base for J; bases not matched to a gene: 4.

This clone was seen a few times. This chain uses TRBV10-2 with TRBJ1-1; TRBD1 matches at 7 bases. V trimming: 6 bases; J trimming: 1 base; junction bases outside the gene matches: 8. The CDR3 extends over 15 amino acids. Germline lookup yields CDR1 WSHSY and CDR2 SAAADI. The CDR3 nucleotides read TGCGCCAGCAGGGAGGGGGCAGGGGCGAACACTGAAGCTTTCTTT. As protein: CASREGAGANTEAFF.

The rearrangement uses TRBV28 and TRBJ2-1, with D unresolved. CDR1 is MDHEN, CDR2 SYDVKM, per germline. The CDR3 sequence is 11 residues long. V was pared by 9 bases and J by 7 bases, with 10 bases between. CDR3 in amino acids: CASADWNEQFF. CDR3 DNA sequence: TGTGCCAGTGCAGACTGGAATGAGCAGTTCTTC.

The chain uses TRBV6-5 and TRBJ2-1; 10 positions match TRBD2. The junction had 7 bases not matched to a gene; V was cut back by 4 bases and J by 4 bases. The CDR3 spans 16 residues. Germline V gene data show CDR1 as MNHEY and CDR2 as SVGAGI. The CDR3 DNA is TGTGCCAGCAGTTCTCATCAGCGGGGGGGGTACAATGAGCAGTTCTTC. Its translation is CASSSHQRGGYNEQFF.

The chain employs TRBV4-1 and TRBJ2-5, with D tentatively TRBD2 (6 bases). Germline CDR1 MGHRA, CDR2 YSYEKL. The CDR3 sequence is 15 residues long. V lost 7 bases and J lost 0, with 15 bases in between. CDR3 region: CASTNSGADQETQYF. CDR3 nucleotide sequence: TGCGCCAGCACCAATTCGGGAGCGGACCAAGAGACCCAGTACTTC.

The chain links TRBV12-3 or TRBV12-4 to TRBJ2-3; D is uncertain. The germline V and J ends were trimmed by 2 bases and 3 bases, with 3 bases remaining between them. The CDR3 has 12 residues. CDR3 DNA sequence: TGTGCCAGCAGTTTATATACAGATACGCAGTATTTT. It yields the protein CASSLYTDTQYF.

Only a few counts were recorded for this clone. In the same sample, other DNA sequences code for this CDR3. The chain joins TRBV28 to TRBJ1-5, with 7 nucleotides matching TRBD1. Germline loops: CDR1 MDHEN, CDR2 SYDVKM. The junction had 6 bases not matched to a gene; V was cut back by 6 bases and J by 7 bases. The CDR3 totals 13 residues. The CDR3 protein is CASSPTGLQPQHF. CDR3 nucleotide sequence: TGTGCCAGCAGCCCGACAGGGCTCCAGCCCCAGCATTTT.

Turning to this clone: The DNA is left out, because the CDR3 cannot be placed on it with certainty; the CDR3 is given as TCRdb lists it. The chain has TRBV6-5 and TRBJ1-1; the table's TRBD1 call for D was not verified on the DNA. In germline, CDR1 is MNHEY, CDR2 SVGAGI. The length of the CDR3 is 14 amino acids, counting both ends. CDR3 residues: CASSSSTGLTEAFF.

The chain has TRBV30 and TRBJ2-5; 9 nucleotides align to TRBD2. Germline V gene lookup returns CDR1 GTSNPN and CDR2 SVGIG (reference sequence). There are 15 residues in the CDR3. J gave up 5 bases and V 0 bases, and 7 bases lay outside the gene matches. CDR3 coding DNA: TGTGCCTGGAGTGTACGTAGCGGGAGTACGGAGACCCAGTACTTC. Translating it yields CAWSVRSGSTETQYF.

This chain links TRBV5-4 with TRBJ2-1; 12 positions agree with TRBD2. The CDR3 runs 18 residues. Trimming at V came to 4 bases and at J to 0 bases, leaving 8 bases not matched to a gene. CDR1 and CDR2 (germline): SGHNT, YYREEE (reference sequence). This CDR3 is CASSAGTSGRSSYNEQFF. The DNA of the CDR3 is TGTGCCAGCAGCGCCGGGACTAGCGGGCGTAGCTCCTACAATGAGCAGTTCTTC.